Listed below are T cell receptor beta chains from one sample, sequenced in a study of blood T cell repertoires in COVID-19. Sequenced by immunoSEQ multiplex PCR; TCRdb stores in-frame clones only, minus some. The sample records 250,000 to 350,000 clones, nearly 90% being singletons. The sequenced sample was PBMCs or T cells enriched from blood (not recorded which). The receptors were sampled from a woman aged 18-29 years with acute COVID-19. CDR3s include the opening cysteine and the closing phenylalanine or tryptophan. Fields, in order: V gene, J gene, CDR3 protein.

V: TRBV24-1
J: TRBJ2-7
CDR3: CATVGIRSQQFEQYF

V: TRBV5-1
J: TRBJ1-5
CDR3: CASSFDTDQPQHF

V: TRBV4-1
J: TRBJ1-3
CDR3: CASSRADGVSGNTIYF

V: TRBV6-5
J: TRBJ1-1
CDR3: CASSYSGQGQEAFF

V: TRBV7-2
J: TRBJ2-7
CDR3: CASSLATAGWYEQYF

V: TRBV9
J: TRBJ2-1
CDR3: CASSVDAGANEQFF

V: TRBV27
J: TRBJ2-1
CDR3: CASSPPAQRRPVGYNEQFF

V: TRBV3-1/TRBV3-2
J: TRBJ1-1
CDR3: CASSQGLYPAGTGGHTEAFF

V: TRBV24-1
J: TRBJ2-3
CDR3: CATSGANLDTQYF

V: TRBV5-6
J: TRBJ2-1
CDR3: CASSPRDRNNEQFF

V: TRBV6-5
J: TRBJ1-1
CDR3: CASRREENTEAFF

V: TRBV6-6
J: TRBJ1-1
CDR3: CASSSLYLNTEAFF

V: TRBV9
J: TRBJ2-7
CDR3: CASSVTGTGVYEQYF

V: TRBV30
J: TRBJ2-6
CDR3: CASNSAGANVLTF

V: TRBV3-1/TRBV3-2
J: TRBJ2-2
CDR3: CASSQVAGRTGELFF

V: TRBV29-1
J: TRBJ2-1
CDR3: CSVVGLAGVNSYNEQFF

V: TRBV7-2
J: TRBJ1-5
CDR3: CASSREGNQPQHF

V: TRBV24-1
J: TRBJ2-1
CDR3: CATSDTYYDEQFF

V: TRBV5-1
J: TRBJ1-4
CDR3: CASTSWGTAHEKLFF

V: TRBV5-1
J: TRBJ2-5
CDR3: CASSLAMGQGMETQYF

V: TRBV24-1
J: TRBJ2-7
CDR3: CATSKSGQTYEQYF

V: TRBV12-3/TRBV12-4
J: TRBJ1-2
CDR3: CAIEPMGGGYTF